This note documents a single TCR beta chain sequence. The source of the sample is a study of control samples from healthy donors and cancer patients. Assay: immunoSEQ multiplex PCR; the TCRdb copy retains only in-frame clones and omits some. The profile shows tens of thousands of clones, over 85% of them singletons. The CDR3 consists of 15 residues. The germline CDR1 and CDR2 sequences are SGHNT and YENEEA. Trimming left V 5 bases short and J 1 base short, with 14 bases between. The sequenced material came from PBMCs. The chain uses TRBV11-3 and TRBJ2-5, with a tentative D call TRBD1 (6 bases). This sequence originates from a woman aged 40 to 49 with lung cancer. The CDR3 nucleotides read TGTGCCAGCAGCAACCGACAGGTGGGCCAAGAGACCCAGTACTTC. This translates into CASSNRQVGQETQYF.